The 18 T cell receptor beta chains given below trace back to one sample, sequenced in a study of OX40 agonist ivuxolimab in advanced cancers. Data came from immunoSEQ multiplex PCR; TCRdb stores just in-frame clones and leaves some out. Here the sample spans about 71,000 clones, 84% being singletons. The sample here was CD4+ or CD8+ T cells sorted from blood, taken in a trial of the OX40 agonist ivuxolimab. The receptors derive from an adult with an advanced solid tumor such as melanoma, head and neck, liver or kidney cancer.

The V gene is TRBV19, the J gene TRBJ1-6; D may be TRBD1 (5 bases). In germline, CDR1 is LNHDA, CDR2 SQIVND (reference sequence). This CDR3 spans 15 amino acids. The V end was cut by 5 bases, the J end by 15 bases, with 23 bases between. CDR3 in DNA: TGTGCCAGTAGTCCCCAGGCAGGGCCTCTTGAGCACCTCCACTTT. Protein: CASSPQAGPLEHLHF.

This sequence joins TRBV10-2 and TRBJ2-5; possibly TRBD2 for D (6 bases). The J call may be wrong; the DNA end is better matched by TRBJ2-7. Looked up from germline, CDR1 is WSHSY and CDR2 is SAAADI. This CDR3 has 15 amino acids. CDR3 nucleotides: TGCGCCAGCAGTGGTCGGGACTCGTACTCATCCGAGCAGTACTTC. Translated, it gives CASSGRDSYSSEQYF.

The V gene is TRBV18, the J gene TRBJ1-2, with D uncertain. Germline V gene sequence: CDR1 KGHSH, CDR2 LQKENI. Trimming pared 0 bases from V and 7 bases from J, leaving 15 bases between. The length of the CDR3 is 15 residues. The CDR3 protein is CASSPPSRTAAGYTF. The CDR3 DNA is TGTGCCAGCTCACCACCGAGCAGGACTGCGGCTGGCTACACCTTC.

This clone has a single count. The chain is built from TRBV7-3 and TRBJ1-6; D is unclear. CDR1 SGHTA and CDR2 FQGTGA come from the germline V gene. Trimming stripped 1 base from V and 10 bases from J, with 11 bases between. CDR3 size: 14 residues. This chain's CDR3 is CASSLRPRVSPLHF. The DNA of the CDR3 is TGTGCCAGCAGCTTAAGGCCCCGGGTCTCACCCCTCCACTTT.

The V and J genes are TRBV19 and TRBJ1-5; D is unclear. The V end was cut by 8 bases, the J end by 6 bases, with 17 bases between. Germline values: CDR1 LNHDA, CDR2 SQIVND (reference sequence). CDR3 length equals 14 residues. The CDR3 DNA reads TGTGCCAGTCAACCGGGGATTCGGATTCAGCCCCAGCATTTT. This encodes CASQPGIRIQPQHF.

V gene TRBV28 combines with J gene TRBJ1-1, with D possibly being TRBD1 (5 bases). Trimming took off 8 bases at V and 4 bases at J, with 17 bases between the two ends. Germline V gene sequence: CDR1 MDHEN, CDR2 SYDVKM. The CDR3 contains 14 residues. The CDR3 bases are TGTGCCAGCCTTGGGGGTGCAGGGCGCACTGAAGCTTTCTTT. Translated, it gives CASLGGAGRTEAFF.

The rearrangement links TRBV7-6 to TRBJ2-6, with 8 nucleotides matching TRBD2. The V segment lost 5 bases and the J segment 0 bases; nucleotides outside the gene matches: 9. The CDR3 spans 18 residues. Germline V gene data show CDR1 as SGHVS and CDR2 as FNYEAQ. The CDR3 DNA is TGTGCCAGCAGCCCCCTATCGGGGGGGGGCTCTGGGGCCAACGTCCTGACTTTC. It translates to CASSPLSGGGSGANVLTF.

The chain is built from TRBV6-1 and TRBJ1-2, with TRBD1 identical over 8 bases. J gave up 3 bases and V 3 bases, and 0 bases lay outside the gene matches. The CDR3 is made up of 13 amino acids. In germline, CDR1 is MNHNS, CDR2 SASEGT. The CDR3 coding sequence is TGTGCCAGCAGTGAGACAGGGGACTATGGCTACACCTTC. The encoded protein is CASSETGDYGYTF.

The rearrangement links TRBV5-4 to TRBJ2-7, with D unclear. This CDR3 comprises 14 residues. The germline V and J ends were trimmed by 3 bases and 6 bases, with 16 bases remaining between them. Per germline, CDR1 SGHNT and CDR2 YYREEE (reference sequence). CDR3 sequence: CASSYDGVVGEQYF. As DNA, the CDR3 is TGTGCCAGCAGCTACGATGGGGTAGTAGGCGAGCAGTACTTC. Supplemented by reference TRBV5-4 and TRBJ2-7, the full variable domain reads ETGVTQSPTHLIKTRGQQVTLRCSSQSGHNTVSWYQQALGQGPQFIFQYYREEENGRGNFPPRFSGLQFPNYSSELNVNALELDDSALYLCASSYDGVVGEQYFGPGTRLTVT.

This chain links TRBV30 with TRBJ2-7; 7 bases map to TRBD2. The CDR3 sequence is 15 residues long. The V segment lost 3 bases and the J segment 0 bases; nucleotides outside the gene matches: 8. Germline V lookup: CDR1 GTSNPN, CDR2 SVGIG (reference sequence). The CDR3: CAWRRTSDSSYEQYF. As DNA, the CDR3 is TGTGCCTGGAGGAGAACTAGCGATAGCTCCTACGAGCAGTACTTC.

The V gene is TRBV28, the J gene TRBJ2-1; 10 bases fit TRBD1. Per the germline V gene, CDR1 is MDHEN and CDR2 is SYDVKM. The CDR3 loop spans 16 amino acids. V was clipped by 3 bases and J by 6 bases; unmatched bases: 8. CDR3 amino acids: CASSFLERDRGNEQFF. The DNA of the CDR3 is TGTGCCAGCAGTTTTTTGGAAAGGGACAGGGGCAATGAGCAGTTCTTC.

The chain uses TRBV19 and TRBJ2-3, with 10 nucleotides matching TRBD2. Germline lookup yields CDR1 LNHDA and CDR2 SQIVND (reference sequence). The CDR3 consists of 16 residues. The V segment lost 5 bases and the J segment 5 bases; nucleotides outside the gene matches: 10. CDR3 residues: CASSSRSGGGRDTQYF. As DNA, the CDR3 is TGTGCCAGTAGTTCCCGAAGCGGGGGGGGAAGAGATACGCAGTATTTT.

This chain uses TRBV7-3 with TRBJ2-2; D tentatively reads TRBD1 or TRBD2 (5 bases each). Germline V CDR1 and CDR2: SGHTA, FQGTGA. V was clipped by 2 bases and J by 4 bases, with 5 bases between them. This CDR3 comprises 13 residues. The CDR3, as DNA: TGTGCCAGCAGCTTAGGGGGCACCGGGGAGCTGTTTTTT. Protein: CASSLGGTGELFF. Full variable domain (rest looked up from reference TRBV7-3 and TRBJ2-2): GAGVSQTPSNKVTEKGKYVELRCDPISGHTALYWYRQSLGQGPEFLIYFQGTGAADDSGLPNDRFFAVRPEGSVSTLKIQRTERGDSAVYLCASSLGGTGELFFGEGSRLTVL.

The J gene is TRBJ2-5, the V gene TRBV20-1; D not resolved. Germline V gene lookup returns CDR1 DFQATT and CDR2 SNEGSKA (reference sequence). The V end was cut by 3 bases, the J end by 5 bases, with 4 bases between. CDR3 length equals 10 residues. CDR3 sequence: CSARAETQYF. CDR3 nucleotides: TGCAGTGCTAGGGCGGAGACCCAGTACTTC.

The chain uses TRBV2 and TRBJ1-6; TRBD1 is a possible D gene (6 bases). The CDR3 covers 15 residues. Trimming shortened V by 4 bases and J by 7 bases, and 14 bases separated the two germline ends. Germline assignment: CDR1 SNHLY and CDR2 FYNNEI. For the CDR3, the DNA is TGTGCCAGCAGTGGCGGGGGGGCAGGCAATTCACCCCTCCACTTT. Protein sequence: CASSGGGAGNSPLHF.

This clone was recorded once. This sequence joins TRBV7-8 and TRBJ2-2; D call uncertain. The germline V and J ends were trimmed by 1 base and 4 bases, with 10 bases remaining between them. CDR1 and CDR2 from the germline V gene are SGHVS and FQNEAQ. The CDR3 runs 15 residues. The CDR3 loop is CASSLVSRRTGELFF. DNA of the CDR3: TGTGCCAGCAGCTTAGTATCGAGGCGCACCGGGGAGCTGTTTTTT.

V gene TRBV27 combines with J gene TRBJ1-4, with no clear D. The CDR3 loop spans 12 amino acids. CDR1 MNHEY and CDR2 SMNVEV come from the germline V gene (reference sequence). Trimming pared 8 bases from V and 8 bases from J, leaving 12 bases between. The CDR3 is CASGRGWEKLFF. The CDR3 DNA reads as TGTGCCAGCGGACGGGGTTGGGAAAAACTGTTTTTT.

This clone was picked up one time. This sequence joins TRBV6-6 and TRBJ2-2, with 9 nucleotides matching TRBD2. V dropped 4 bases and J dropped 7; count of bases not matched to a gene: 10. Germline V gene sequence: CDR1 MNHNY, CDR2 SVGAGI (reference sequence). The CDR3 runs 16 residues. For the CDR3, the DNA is TGTGCCAGCAGTTTAGCGGGGGAGACACAAGGCGGGGAGCTGTTTTTT. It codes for CASSLAGETQGGELFF.